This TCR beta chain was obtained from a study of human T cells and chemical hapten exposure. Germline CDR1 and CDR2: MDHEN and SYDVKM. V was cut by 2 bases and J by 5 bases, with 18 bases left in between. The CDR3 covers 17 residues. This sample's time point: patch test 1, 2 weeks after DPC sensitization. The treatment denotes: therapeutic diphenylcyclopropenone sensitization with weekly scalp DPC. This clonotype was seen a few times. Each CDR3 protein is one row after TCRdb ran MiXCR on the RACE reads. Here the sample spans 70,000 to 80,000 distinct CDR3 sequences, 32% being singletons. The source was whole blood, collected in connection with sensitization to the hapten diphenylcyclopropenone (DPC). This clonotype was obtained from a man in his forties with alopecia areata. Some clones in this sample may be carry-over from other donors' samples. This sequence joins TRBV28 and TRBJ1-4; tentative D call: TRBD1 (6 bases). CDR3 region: CASSLGATTGPNEKLFF. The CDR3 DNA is TGTGCCAGCAGTTTAGGGGCCACGACAGGCCCCAATGAAAAACTGTTTTTT. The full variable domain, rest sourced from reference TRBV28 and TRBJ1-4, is DVKVTQSSRYLVKRTGEKVFLECVQDMDHENMFWYRQDPGLGLRLIYFSYDVKMKEKGDIPEGYSVSREKKERFSLILESASTNQTSMYLCASSLGATTGPNEKLFFGSGTQLSVL.